The 10 T cell receptor beta chains listed next were all sequenced from one sample in a study of blood T cell repertoires in COVID-19. The data were produced by immunoSEQ multiplex PCR, yet TCRdb's version contains in-frame clones alone and is incomplete. The sample yields 50,000 to 70,000 clones, 84% seen once. The specimen sequenced was peripheral blood. These receptors originate from a man older than 75 with COVID-19, enrolled during active disease.

This sequence joins TRBV28 and TRBJ1-5, with D possibly matching TRBD1 (6 bases). V gave up 3 bases and J gave up 0 bases, with 9 bases separating them. This CDR3 is built from 15 residues. From germline, CDR1 is MDHEN and CDR2 SYDVKM. The CDR3 DNA reads as TGTGCCAGCAGTTTTTGGGACACTAGCAATCAGCCCCAGCATTTT. This encodes CASSFWDTSNQPQHF.

The chain employs TRBV5-4 and TRBJ1-1; possible D gene TRBD1, 5 bases. The CDR3 has 15 amino acids. CDR1 SGHNT and CDR2 YYREEE come from the germline V gene (reference sequence). The V end lost 4 bases, the J end lost 2 bases, and 15 bases lay between the germline ends. The DNA for the CDR3 is TGTGCCAGCAGCCCTTTAGGGGCCGTTAACACTGAAGCTTTCTTT. This gives the protein CASSPLGAVNTEAFF.

The chain joins TRBV11-2 to TRBJ1-3; no reliable D call. The CDR3 runs 12 residues. V was cut by 2 bases and J by 4 bases, with 3 bases left in between. The germline CDR1 and CDR2 sequences are SGHAT and FQNNGV. The CDR3 DNA reads as TGTGCCAGCAGCTTATCAGGAAACACCATATATTTT. Translating it yields CASSLSGNTIYF.

V is TRBV27 and J is TRBJ1-6, with a weak D call TRBD1 (6 bases). The CDR3 runs 18 residues. Germline V lookup: CDR1 MNHEY, CDR2 SMNVEV (reference sequence). V lost 5 bases and J lost 0, with 17 bases in between. The CDR3 DNA reads as TGTGCCAGCAGTCGGGCGGGGGCCCTTAGCTCCTATAATTCACCCCTCCACTTT. Its protein is CASSRAGALSSYNSPLHF.

The chain joins TRBV5-1 to TRBJ2-5; 9 nucleotides match TRBD2. The CDR3 is 14 residues long. J lost 1 base, V lost 4 bases, and 2 bases had no gene match. In germline, CDR1 is SGHRS, CDR2 YFSETQ. CDR3 residues: CASSPSGAQETQYF. The CDR3 DNA reads as TGCGCCAGCAGCCCTAGCGGGGCCCAAGAGACCCAGTACTTC.

This sequence joins TRBV24-1 and TRBJ2-1; 9 positions match TRBD2. The ends lost 0 bases at V and 9 bases at J; junction bases unmatched: 5. Germline V gene sequence: CDR1 KGHDR, CDR2 SFDVKD. The CDR3 contains 15 residues. The CDR3 here is CATSDLVAGGTEQFF. CDR3 sequence (DNA): TGTGCCACCAGTGATTTGGTGGCGGGAGGGACTGAGCAGTTCTTC.

J is TRBJ1-1 and V is TRBV21-1; the table's TRBD1 call for D was not verified on the DNA. TRBV21-1 is described as a pseudogene. This CDR3 is built from 15 residues. This CDR3 is CASSGLTGSNTEAFF. CDR3 in DNA: TGTGCCAGCAGCGGCCTGACAGGGTCGAACACTGAAGCTTTCTTT.

The V gene is TRBV7-9, the J gene TRBJ1-1; D remains unclear. The V gene lost 2 bases and the J gene lost 4 bases, with 11 bases spanning the gap. CDR3 size: 14 residues. The germline V gene has CDR1 SEHNR and CDR2 FQNEAQ (reference sequence). The CDR3 loop is CASSLMGTVTEAFF. The CDR3, as DNA: TGTGCCAGCAGCTTAATGGGCACGGTCACTGAAGCTTTCTTT.

This chain joins TRBV4-1 and TRBJ1-3; no firm D call. The CDR3 length is 13 residues. The ends were cut back, 4 bases at V and 0 bases at J, with 4 bases in the middle. CDR1 is MGHRA, CDR2 YSYEKL, per germline. In DNA form, the CDR3 reads TGCGCCAGCAGCCCACACTCTGGAAACACCATATATTTT. The encoded protein is CASSPHSGNTIYF.

J is TRBJ2-3 and V is TRBV4-3; tentative D call: TRBD1 (5 bases). V was cut by 0 bases and J by 6 bases, with 10 bases left in between. Germline CDR1 is LGHNA and CDR2 is YSLEER. CDR3 length: 14 residues. CDR3 DNA sequence: TGCGCCAGCAGCCAAGATGGGGCCTCGGATACGCAGTATTTT. It is translated as CASSQDGASDTQYF.